The 17 T cell receptor beta chains below were found in one sample sequenced in a study of graft-versus-host responses after intestinal transplantation listed by TCRdb under 2021. Library construction relied on the immunoSEQ multiplex PCR assay. In TCRdb, the immuneACCESS table is reduced to in-frame sequences with V and J assigned. These tables do not hold every clone; where another copy was compared, an unresolved V gene accounts for under half, and the others remain unexplained. The sample records approximately 100,000 clones, around 86% of which are singletons. Clones ranked in the top ten supply approximately 1.4% of the sample. Here the sequenced sample was PBMCs, taken 255 days after intestinal transplant. The source of these receptors is a human patient who received an intestinal transplant, so some T cells may come from the graft donor.

In DNA form, the CDR3 reads TGTGCCAGCAGCTTAGCGCAAGAGACCCAGTACTTC. Amino acids: CASSLAQETQYF. The V call is TRBV7-8, the J call TRBJ2-5; D not certain. From germline, CDR1 is SGHVS and CDR2 FQNEAQ. Trimming removed 0 bases from V and 2 bases from J, with 1 base in between. The CDR3 covers 12 residues. The full variable domain, in which reference TRBV7-8 and TRBJ2-5 provide the parts outside the CDR3, is GAGVSQSPRYKVAKRGQDVALRCDPISGHVSLFWYQQALGQGPEFLTYFQNEAQLDKSGLPSDRFFAERPEGSVSTLKIQRTQQEDSAVYLCASSLAQETQYFGPGTRLLVL.

This chain uses TRBV11-3 with TRBJ2-1; tentative D call: TRBD2 (6 bases). Trimming removed 5 bases at V and 10 bases at J, with 12 bases between. The CDR3 length is 12 residues. Germline CDR1 SGHNT, CDR2 YENEEA. Here the CDR3 DNA reads TGTGCCAGCAGCGCGGGAATAGGGGAGCAGTTCTTC. Encoded protein: CASSAGIGEQFF.

The chain uses TRBV5-1 and TRBJ2-7; D is unclear. This CDR3 comprises 14 residues. The V gene lost 0 bases and the J gene lost 2 bases, with 9 bases spanning the gap. CDR1 and CDR2 from the germline V gene are SGHRS and YFSETQ. In DNA, the CDR3 is TGCGCCAGCAGCTTGGCCCACGGCCCCTACGAGCAGTACTTC. It translates to CASSLAHGPYEQYF.

The chain recombines TRBV27 with TRBJ2-7, with TRBD1 matching 8 bases. The junction had 10 bases not matched to a gene; V was cut back by 5 bases and J by 1 base. The CDR3 extends over 16 amino acids. Germline V gene lookup returns CDR1 MNHEY and CDR2 SMNVEV (reference sequence). This chain's CDR3 is CASSPTDRDRSYEQYF. The CDR3 DNA reads as TGTGCCAGCAGTCCCACGGACAGGGATCGGTCCTACGAGCAGTACTTC.

The V call is TRBV29-1, the J call TRBJ1-1, with TRBD1 matching 8 bases. V lost 7 bases, J lost 3 bases, and 10 bases stayed unmatched. Germline CDR1 is SQVTM and CDR2 is ANQGSEA. The CDR3 sequence is 14 residues long. The CDR3 DNA is TGCAGCGCCGAAGACAGGGGAAGGTACACTGAAGCTTTCTTT. This codes for CSAEDRGRYTEAFF.

V usage is TRBV13 and J usage is TRBJ1-3; no clear D. V shed 3 bases and J shed 0 bases, with 9 bases lying between them. The CDR3 spans 15 residues. Germline-derived CDR1 and CDR2 are PRHDT and FYEKMQ (reference sequence). The CDR3 protein is CASSFLENSGNTIYF. CDR3 DNA: TGTGCCAGCAGCTTCCTGGAAAACTCTGGAAACACCATATATTTT.

The chain recombines TRBV2 with TRBJ1-6; D not certain. This CDR3 contains 14 residues. V was cut by 4 bases and J by 7 bases, with 11 bases left in between. Germline values: CDR1 SNHLY, CDR2 FYNNEI. The DNA of the CDR3 is TGTGCCAGCAGTGCGAAACTCTCAAATTCACCCCTCCACTTT. This encodes CASSAKLSNSPLHF.

J is TRBJ2-2 and V is TRBV7-2; 10 bases match TRBD1. With 2 bases clipped from V and 4 bases from J, the junction kept 7 bases outside the gene matches. The germline gives CDR1 SGHTA, CDR2 FQGNSA. CDR3 length: 17 amino acids. In DNA form, the CDR3 reads TGTGCCAGCAGCTTAAATACCGGGACAGGGGTCACCGGGGAGCTGTTTTTT. Protein sequence: CASSLNTGTGVTGELFF.

The chain couples TRBV19 to TRBJ2-1; 12 nucleotides align to TRBD2. V lost 6 bases and J lost 5; bases outside the gene matches: 8. This CDR3 has 16 residues. The V gene's germline CDR1 is LNHDA and CDR2 SQIVND (reference sequence). This chain's CDR3 is CASRTTSGSSNNEQFF. The CDR3 nucleotides are TGTGCCAGTAGGACGACTAGCGGGAGCTCGAACAATGAGCAGTTCTTC.

The chain combines TRBV19 with TRBJ1-2, with a tentative D call TRBD1 (6 bases). The CDR3 runs 13 residues. CDR1 LNHDA and CDR2 SQIVND come from the germline V gene (reference sequence). Trimming pared 4 bases from V and 4 bases from J, leaving 10 bases between. CDR3 DNA sequence: TGTGCCAGTAGTAGGACAGCGTCCTATGGCTACACCTTC. Its protein is CASSRTASYGYTF. Full variable domain (missing parts from reference TRBV19 and TRBJ1-2): DGGITQSPKYLFRKEGQNVTLSCEQNLNHDAMYWYRQDPGQGLRLIYYSQIVNDFQKGDIAEGYSVSREKKESFPLTVTSAQKNPTAFYLCASSRTASYGYTFGSGTRLTVV.

A word on this clone: Other nucleotide sequences from this sample produce the same CDR3. This chain connects TRBV28 to TRBJ1-1; D ambiguous. Trimming stripped 6 bases from V and 0 bases from J, with 5 bases between. The germline gives CDR1 MDHEN, CDR2 SYDVKM. This CDR3 contains 12 residues. The CDR3 DNA follows: TGTGCCAGCAGGGATTTGAACACTGAAGCTTTCTTT. It translates to CASRDLNTEAFF.

The CDR3 is CASSSRSDSNQPQHF. CDR3 coding DNA: TGTGCCAGCAGTTCCCGCTCGGATAGCAATCAGCCCCAGCATTTT. The J gene is TRBJ1-5, the V gene TRBV28; D is undetermined. Deletions cut 4 bases from V and 0 bases from J, with 10 bases between. This CDR3 has 15 amino acids. CDR1 and CDR2 (germline): MDHEN, SYDVKM.

The chain carries TRBV5-5 and TRBJ2-2, with 8 bases fitting TRBD2. This CDR3 has 17 residues. Germline CDR1 and CDR2: SGHKS and YYEKEE (reference sequence). V gave up 6 bases and J gave up 2 bases; unmatched junction bases: 12. The CDR3 bases are TGTGCCAGCACCCCCGTCAGCGGGGGCCTTAACACCGGGGAGCTGTTTTTT. Translating it yields CASTPVSGGLNTGELFF.

This chain joins TRBV7-9 and TRBJ1-4; D unclear. The CDR3 runs 16 residues. V lost 5 bases and J 8 bases, leaving 21 bases between the germline ends. CDR1 SEHNR and CDR2 FQNEAQ come from the germline V gene (reference sequence). The CDR3 loop reads CASSPRPSREDEKLFF. CDR3 in DNA: TGTGCCAGCAGCCCCCGCCCCAGCCGAGAAGACGAAAAACTGTTTTTT.

The chain recombines TRBV5-1 with TRBJ1-4; TRBD1 might be the D (5 bases). V was shortened by 4 bases and J by 7 bases, with 17 bases between the two germline ends. This CDR3 has 15 amino acids. Germline lookup yields CDR1 SGHRS and CDR2 YFSETQ. CDR3 coding DNA: TGCGCCAGCAGCCCGGAACGGGGCGGGGCTGAAAAACTGTTTTTT. Protein: CASSPERGGAEKLFF.

This clone has a handful of counts. The gene calls are TRBV4-2 and TRBJ1-5, with D perhaps matching TRBD1 (5 bases). Trimming removed 0 bases from V and 3 bases from J, with 12 bases in between. The CDR3 spans 16 residues. Germline values: CDR1 LGHNA, CDR2 YNFKEQ. CDR3 amino acids: CASSQEAGRVNQPQHF. CDR3 nucleotides: TGTGCCAGCAGCCAAGAGGCGGGCAGGGTCAATCAGCCCCAGCATTTT.

This clone was counted between two and nine times. J is TRBJ1-1 and V is TRBV5-1; D may be TRBD1 (5 bases). The CDR3 consists of 13 residues. The germline V gene encodes CDR1 SGHRS and CDR2 YFSETQ. V lost 9 bases to trimming and J lost 1 base, with 13 bases between them. CDR3 sequence (DNA): TGCGCCACCTCGTGGGGCGGGAACACTGAAGCTTTCTTT. This sequence encodes CATSWGGNTEAFF.